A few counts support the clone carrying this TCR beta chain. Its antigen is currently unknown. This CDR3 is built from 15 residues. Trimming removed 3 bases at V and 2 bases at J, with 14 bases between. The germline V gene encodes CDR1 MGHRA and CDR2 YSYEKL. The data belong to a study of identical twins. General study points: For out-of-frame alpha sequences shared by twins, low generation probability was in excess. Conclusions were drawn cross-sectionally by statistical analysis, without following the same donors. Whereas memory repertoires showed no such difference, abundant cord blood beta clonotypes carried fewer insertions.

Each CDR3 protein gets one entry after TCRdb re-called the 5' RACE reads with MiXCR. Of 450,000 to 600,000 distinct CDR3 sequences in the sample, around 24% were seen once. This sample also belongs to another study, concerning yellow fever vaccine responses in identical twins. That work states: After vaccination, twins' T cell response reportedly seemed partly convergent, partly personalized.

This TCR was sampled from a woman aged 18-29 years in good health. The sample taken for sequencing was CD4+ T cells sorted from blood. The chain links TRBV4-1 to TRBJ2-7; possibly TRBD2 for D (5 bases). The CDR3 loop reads CASSQIEAAPYEQYF. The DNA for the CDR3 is TGCGCCAGCAGCCAGATCGAAGCGGCCCCCTACGAGCAGTACTTC.